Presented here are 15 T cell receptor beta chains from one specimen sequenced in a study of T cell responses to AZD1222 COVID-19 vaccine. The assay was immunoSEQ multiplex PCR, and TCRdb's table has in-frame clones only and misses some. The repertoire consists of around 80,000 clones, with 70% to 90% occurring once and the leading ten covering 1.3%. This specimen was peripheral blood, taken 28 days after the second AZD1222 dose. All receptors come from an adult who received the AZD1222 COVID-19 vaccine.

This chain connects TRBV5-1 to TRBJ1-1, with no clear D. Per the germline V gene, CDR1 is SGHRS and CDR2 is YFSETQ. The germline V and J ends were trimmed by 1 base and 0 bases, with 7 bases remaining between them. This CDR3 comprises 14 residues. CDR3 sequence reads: CASSLYQVNTEAFF. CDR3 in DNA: TGCGCCAGCAGCTTGTATCAGGTGAACACTGAAGCTTTCTTT.

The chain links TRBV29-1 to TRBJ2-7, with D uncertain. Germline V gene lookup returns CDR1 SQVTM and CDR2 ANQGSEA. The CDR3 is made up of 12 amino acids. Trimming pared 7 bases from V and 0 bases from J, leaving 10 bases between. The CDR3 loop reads CSGHDASYEQYF. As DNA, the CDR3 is TGCAGCGGTCACGACGCCTCCTACGAGCAGTACTTC.

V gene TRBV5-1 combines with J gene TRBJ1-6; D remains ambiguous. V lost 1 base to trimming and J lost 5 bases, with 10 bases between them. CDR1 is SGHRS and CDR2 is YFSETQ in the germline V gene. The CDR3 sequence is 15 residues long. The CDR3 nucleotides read TGCGCCAGCAGCTTGACGACGGGTGATAATTCACCCCTCCACTTT. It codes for CASSLTTGDNSPLHF.

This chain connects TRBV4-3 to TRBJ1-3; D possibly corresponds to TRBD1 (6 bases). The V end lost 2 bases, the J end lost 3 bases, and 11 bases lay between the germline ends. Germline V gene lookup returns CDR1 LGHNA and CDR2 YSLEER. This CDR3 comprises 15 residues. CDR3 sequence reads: CASSQLTGHGNTIYF. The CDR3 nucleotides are TGCGCCAGCAGCCAACTCACAGGGCATGGAAACACCATATATTTT.

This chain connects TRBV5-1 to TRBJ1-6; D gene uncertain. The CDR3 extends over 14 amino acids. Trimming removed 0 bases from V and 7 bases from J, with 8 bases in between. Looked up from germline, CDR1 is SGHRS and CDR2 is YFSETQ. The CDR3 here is CASSLGTENSPLHF. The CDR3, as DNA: TGCGCCAGCAGCTTGGGCACCGAAAATTCACCCCTCCACTTT.

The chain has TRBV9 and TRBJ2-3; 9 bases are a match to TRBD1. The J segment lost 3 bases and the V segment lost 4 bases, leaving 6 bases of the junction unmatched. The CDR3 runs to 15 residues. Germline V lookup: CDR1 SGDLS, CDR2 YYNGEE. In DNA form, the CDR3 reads TGTGCCAGCAGCTACGGGACAGGGACAACAGATACGCAGTATTTT. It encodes CASSYGTGTTDTQYF.

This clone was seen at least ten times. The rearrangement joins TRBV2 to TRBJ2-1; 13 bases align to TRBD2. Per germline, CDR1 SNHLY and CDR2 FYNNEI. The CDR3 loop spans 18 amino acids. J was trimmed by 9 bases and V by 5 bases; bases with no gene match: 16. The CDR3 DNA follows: TGTGCCAGCAGTACTACGCACGGACTAGCGGGAGTTCGAAGTGAGCAGTTCTTC. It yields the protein CASSTTHGLAGVRSEQFF.

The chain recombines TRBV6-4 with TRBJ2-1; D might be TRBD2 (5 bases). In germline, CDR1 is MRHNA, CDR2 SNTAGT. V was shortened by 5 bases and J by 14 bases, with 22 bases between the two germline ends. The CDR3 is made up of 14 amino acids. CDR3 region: CASSMAAGYGNEFF. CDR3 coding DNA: TGTGCCAGCAGTATGGCCGCCGGGTACGGGAATGAGTTCTTC.

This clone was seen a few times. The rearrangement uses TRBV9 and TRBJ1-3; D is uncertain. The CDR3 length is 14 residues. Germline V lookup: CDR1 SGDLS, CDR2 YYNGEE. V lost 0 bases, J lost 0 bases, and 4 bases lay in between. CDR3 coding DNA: TGTGCCAGCAGCGTAGAGGGCTCTGGAAACACCATATATTTT. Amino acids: CASSVEGSGNTIYF.

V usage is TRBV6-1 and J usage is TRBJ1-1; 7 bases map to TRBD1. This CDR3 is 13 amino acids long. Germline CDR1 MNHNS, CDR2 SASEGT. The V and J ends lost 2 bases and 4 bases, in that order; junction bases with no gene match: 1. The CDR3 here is CASSEQGGTEAFF. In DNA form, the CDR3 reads TGTGCCAGCAGTGAACAGGGGGGCACTGAAGCTTTCTTT.

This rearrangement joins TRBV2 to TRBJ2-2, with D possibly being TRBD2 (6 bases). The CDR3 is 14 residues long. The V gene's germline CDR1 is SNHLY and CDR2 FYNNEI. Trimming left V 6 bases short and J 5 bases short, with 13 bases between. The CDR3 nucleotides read TGTGCCAGCAGCTCTACGGGAGAGACCGGGGAGCTGTTTTTT. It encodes CASSSTGETGELFF. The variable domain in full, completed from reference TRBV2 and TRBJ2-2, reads EPEVTQTPSHQVTQMGQEVILRCVPISNHLYFYWYRQILGQKVEFLVSFYNNEISEKSEIFDDQFSVERPDGSNFTLKIRSTKLEDSAMYFCASSSTGETGELFFGEGSRLTVL.

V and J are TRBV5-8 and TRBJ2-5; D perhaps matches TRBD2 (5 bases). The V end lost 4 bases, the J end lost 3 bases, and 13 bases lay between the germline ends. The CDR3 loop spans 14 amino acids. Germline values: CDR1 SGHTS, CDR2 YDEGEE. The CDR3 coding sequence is TGTGCCAGCAGCACCCCTCGGCGGGAAGAGACCCAGTACTTC. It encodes CASSTPRREETQYF. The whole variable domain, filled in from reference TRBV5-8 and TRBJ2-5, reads EAGVTQSPTHLIKTRGQQATLRCSPISGHTSVYWYQQALGLGLQFLLWYDEGEERNRGNFPPRFSGRQFPNYSSELNVNALELEDSALYLCASSTPRREETQYFGPGTRLLVL.

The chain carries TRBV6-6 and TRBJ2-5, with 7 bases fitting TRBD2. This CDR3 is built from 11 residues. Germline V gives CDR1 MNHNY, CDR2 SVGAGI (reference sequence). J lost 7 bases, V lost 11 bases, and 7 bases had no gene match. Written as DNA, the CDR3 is TGTGCCGGGGGGGTGGTTGGGACCCAGTACTTC. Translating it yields CAGGVVGTQYF.

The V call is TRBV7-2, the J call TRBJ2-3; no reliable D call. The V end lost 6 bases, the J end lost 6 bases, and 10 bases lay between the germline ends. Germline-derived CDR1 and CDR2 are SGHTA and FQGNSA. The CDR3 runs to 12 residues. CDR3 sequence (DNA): TGTGCCAGCAGTATAGCCGTGGATACGCAGTATTTT. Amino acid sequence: CASSIAVDTQYF.

This CDR3 is CASSPVGQGSYEQYF. The CDR3 DNA is TGTGCCAGCTCACCCGTGGGACAGGGCTCCTACGAGCAGTACTTC. The chain links TRBV18 to TRBJ2-7; 9 nucleotides align to TRBD1. V shed 3 bases, J shed 0 bases, and the junction held 3 bases outside the gene matches. CDR1 is KGHSH and CDR2 is LQKENI in the germline V gene. This CDR3 is 15 amino acids long.